This TCR beta chain comes out of a study of read filtering for tumor transcriptome and immune sequencing. The library was built from roughly 400 ng RNA with molecular barcoded adaptors for alpha/delta and beta/gamma chains. Each CDR3 protein gets one entry after TCRdb re-called the reads with MiXCR. The table includes around 50,000 distinct CDR3 sequences, roughly an eighth detected once. Germline loops: CDR1 SEHNR, CDR2 FQNEAQ (reference sequence). V lost 1 base and J 7 bases, leaving 8 bases between the germline ends. The length of the CDR3 is 12 residues. This clonotype has a count of ten or more. Antigen: not known. Study-wide results and caveats: Correlation between methods rose after single-read clonotypes were removed. This fraction held mixed bone marrow immune cells after CD138-negative sorting. RNA-seq captured clonotypes less deeply and reliably than IR-seq. In IR-seq, single-read clonotypes were 70% to 85% of clonotypes but approximately 3.5% of reads.

This receptor was taken from a donor aged 40 or over with multiple myeloma. The J gene is TRBJ2-7, the V gene TRBV7-9; D not resolved. Sequencing used a population of CD138-negative cells sorted from bone marrow. CDR3 region: CASSLVSKEQYF. The CDR3, as DNA: TGTGCCAGCAGCTTAGTTTCTAAGGAGCAGTACTTC.